This entry lists 20 T cell receptor beta chains sequenced from one sample in a study of blood T cell repertoires in COVID-19. Clones were read by immunoSEQ multiplex PCR, and TCRdb kept only the in-frame ones, dropping some. Among some 400,000 clones, around 84% were seen once, and the ten largest hold 3%. The source material was peripheral blood. The receptor set was obtained from a human donor in a cohort sampled during active COVID-19.

This clone was counted a single time. The chain links TRBV5-1 to TRBJ2-5; TRBD2 matches 10 bases. Per the germline V gene, CDR1 is SGHRS and CDR2 is YFSETQ. This CDR3 is 14 amino acids long. Losses at the gene ends were 5 bases for V and 3 bases for J; bases not matched to a gene: 4. The CDR3 loop is CASRASGSEETQYF. DNA for the CDR3: TGCGCCAGCAGGGCTAGCGGGAGCGAAGAGACCCAGTACTTC. Looking up the rest from reference TRBV5-1 and TRBJ2-5 gives the full variable domain: KAGVTQTPRYLIKTRGQQVTLSCSPISGHRSVSWYQQTPGQGLQFLFEYFSETQRNKGNFPGRFSGRQFSNSRSEMNVSTLELGDSALYLCASRASGSEETQYFGPGTRLLVL.

This sequence joins TRBV19 and TRBJ2-4, with 9 positions matching TRBD1. Losses at the gene ends were 4 bases for V and 0 bases for J; bases not matched to a gene: 4. From germline, CDR1 is LNHDA and CDR2 SQIVND (reference sequence). The CDR3 runs to 16 residues. The CDR3 bases are TGTGCCAGTAGTAGCCAGGACAGGGGAGCCAAAAACATTCAGTACTTC. It translates to CASSSQDRGAKNIQYF.

The chain's CDR3 is CASSVLGGSRAQYF. The CDR3 DNA follows: TGTGCCAGTAGTGTTCTTGGGGGGTCCCGGGCCCAGTACTTC. The genes are TRBV19 and TRBJ2-5, with a tentative D call TRBD2 (6 bases). CDR3 length: 14 amino acids. The germline gives CDR1 LNHDA, CDR2 SQIVND (reference sequence). The V end was cut by 5 bases, the J end by 9 bases, with 19 bases between.

The genes are TRBV30 and TRBJ2-5; 10 positions agree with TRBD2. From germline, CDR1 is GTSNPN and CDR2 SVGIG (reference sequence). The CDR3 extends over 16 amino acids. V trimming: 3 bases; J trimming: 3 bases; junction bases outside the gene matches: 10. Written as DNA, the CDR3 is TGTGCCTGGAGGGGGAGTTTTAGCGGGAGGAAAGAGACCCAGTACTTC. Amino acid sequence: CAWRGSFSGRKETQYF.

This chain links TRBV29-1 with TRBJ2-3, with 10 bases fitting TRBD2. J lost 6 bases, V lost 4 bases, and 7 bases had no gene match. The CDR3 totals 14 residues. The germline V gene encodes CDR1 SQVTM and CDR2 ANQGSEA. This CDR3 is CSVAVPGLADTQYF. The CDR3 DNA is TGCAGCGTTGCCGTCCCGGGACTAGCGGATACGCAGTATTTT.

The V and J genes are TRBV5-1 and TRBJ2-5; 9 bases align to TRBD2. CDR3 size: 17 residues. The ends lost 4 bases at V and 5 bases at J; junction bases unmatched: 15. The germline gives CDR1 SGHRS, CDR2 YFSETQ. The CDR3 nucleotides are TGCGCCAGCAGCCCCGCGGGAGGGCATGGGAAGAGGGAGACCCAGTACTTC. It codes for CASSPAGGHGKRETQYF.

In this sample, this clone turned up a few times. The chain joins TRBV5-4 to TRBJ2-3, with TRBD1 matching 9 bases. Losses at the gene ends were 0 bases for V and 5 bases for J; bases not matched to a gene: 1. CDR1 and CDR2 (germline): SGHNT, YYREEE (reference sequence). CDR3 length: 14 amino acids. The CDR3 bases are TGTGCCAGCAGCTTGGACAGGGGGCTAGATACGCAGTATTTT. Residues: CASSLDRGLDTQYF.

This clone showed up just a few times. V gene TRBV5-6 combines with J gene TRBJ2-3, with 12 nucleotides matching TRBD2. V shed 0 bases, J shed 2 bases, and the junction held 7 bases outside the gene matches. Germline values: CDR1 SGHDT, CDR2 YYEEEE. The CDR3 is made up of 18 amino acids. CDR3 in DNA: TGTGCCAGCAGCTTGGGGCTAGCGGGGGGGCTCAACACAGATACGCAGTATTTT. Translation gives CASSLGLAGGLNTDTQYF.

The rearrangement links TRBV23-1 to TRBJ1-4; 7 bases are shared with TRBD1. TRBV23-1 is an ORF, and what it does is uncertain. Trimming cost V 2 bases and J 0 bases; bases outside gene matches: 12. The CDR3 loop spans 19 amino acids. As DNA, the CDR3 is TGCGCCAGCAGTCAAGTGACAGGGAAGGAGGCGGCAACTAATGAAAAACTGTTTTTT. Its translation: CASSQVTGKEAATNEKLFF.

CDR3 nucleotide sequence: TGTGCCAGCAGCCAAGTTTTCCGGGCTGAAGCTTTCTTT. This encodes CASSQVFRAEAFF. V is TRBV3-1 (or the pseudogene TRBV3-2) and J is TRBJ1-1; no reliable D call. The CDR3 extends over 13 amino acids. Looked up from germline, CDR1 is LGHDT and CDR2 is YNNKEL (reference sequence). Trimming stripped 1 base from V and 6 bases from J, with 9 bases between.

Here the CDR3 reads CASRRGSGGGNTGELFF. DNA of the CDR3: TGTGCCAGCAGGAGAGGTAGCGGGGGAGGGAACACCGGGGAGCTGTTTTTT. The genes are TRBV2 and TRBJ2-2, with 9 bases that match TRBD2. Germline CDR1 is SNHLY and CDR2 is FYNNEI. Unmatched junction bases numbered 9, after V lost 6 bases and J lost 1 base. This CDR3 spans 17 amino acids.

Regarding this clone: A junction end diverges from the germline sequence, so it may reflect a read error. CDR3 residues: CASREGLGVGGANVLTF. CDR3 DNA sequence: TGTGCCAGCAGAGAAGGCTTAGGGGTGGGAGGGGCCAACGTCCTGACTTTC. The V gene is TRBV2, the J gene TRBJ2-6; a possible D gene is TRBD1 (5 bases). Germline loops: CDR1 SNHLY, CDR2 FYNNEI. The CDR3 is 17 residues long.

This clone was observed many times. This chain joins TRBV6-5 and TRBJ1-5; D possibly corresponds to TRBD1 (5 bases). The CDR3 has 13 residues. V lost 8 bases, J lost 7 bases, and 15 bases lay in between. The germline V gene has CDR1 MNHEY and CDR2 SVGAGI. CDR3 loop: CASYPGGNQPQHF. For the CDR3, the DNA is TGTGCCAGCTACCCCGGGGGGAACCAGCCCCAGCATTTT.

V and J are TRBV7-3 and TRBJ2-1, with D unresolved. From germline, CDR1 is SGHTA and CDR2 FQGTGA. V lost 1 base and J 2 bases, leaving 12 bases between the germline ends. The CDR3 runs 16 residues. For the CDR3, the DNA is TGTGCCAGCAGCTTAATTGGGCTATCCCCCTACAATGAGCAGTTCTTC. Translated: CASSLIGLSPYNEQFF.

This chain links TRBV5-1 with TRBJ2-7; possible D gene TRBD1, 6 bases. The CDR3 runs to 14 residues. V gave up 4 bases and J gave up 3 bases, with 14 bases separating them. CDR1 and CDR2 from the germline V gene are SGHRS and YFSETQ. CDR3 in amino acids: CASSPGAGDYEQYF. The CDR3 bases are TGCGCCAGCAGCCCCGGGGCAGGGGACTACGAGCAGTACTTC.

This clone was seen a few times. In nucleotides, the CDR3 is TGTGCCAGCAGACCCGACCTAGCGCAAGAGACCCAGTACTTC. It is translated as CASRPDLAQETQYF. This sequence joins TRBV6-5 and TRBJ2-5, with D possibly matching TRBD2 (6 bases). The CDR3 loop spans 14 amino acids. V lost 6 bases and J lost 2, with 13 bases in between. The V gene's germline CDR1 is MNHEY and CDR2 SVGAGI.

This clone was seen a handful of times. The chain has TRBV4-1 and TRBJ1-3; possibly TRBD1 for D (6 bases). V lost 2 bases and J 0 bases, leaving 8 bases between the germline ends. The germline gives CDR1 MGHRA, CDR2 YSYEKL. The CDR3 consists of 15 residues. CDR3 loop: CASSQTGLSGNTIYF. CDR3 nucleotides: TGCGCCAGCAGCCAAACAGGGCTCTCTGGAAACACCATATATTTT.

This clone came up a few times. This chain links TRBV7-2 with TRBJ2-1, with D possibly matching TRBD1 (6 bases). This CDR3 spans 14 amino acids. With 1 base removed from V and 15 bases from J, the gap between germline ends came to 19 bases. Germline V gene sequence: CDR1 SGHTA, CDR2 FQGNSA. CDR3 in DNA: TGTGCCAGCAGCTTAGAGGTGAATTCCATACAGGGGTTCTTC. Translating gives CASSLEVNSIQGFF.

V gene TRBV5-1 combines with J gene TRBJ1-1, with D perhaps matching TRBD1 (5 bases). V lost 1 base, J lost 6 bases, and 16 bases lay in between. Looked up from germline, CDR1 is SGHRS and CDR2 is YFSETQ. This CDR3 contains 15 residues. CDR3 nucleotides: TGCGCCAGCAGCTTGTCTTCAGGGAGGGGACCTGAAGCTTTCTTT. As protein: CASSLSSGRGPEAFF.

The chain couples TRBV2 to TRBJ1-1, with a tentative D call TRBD1 (5 bases). Looked up from germline, CDR1 is SNHLY and CDR2 is FYNNEI. With 1 base removed from V and 7 bases from J, the gap between germline ends came to 16 bases. The CDR3 spans 15 residues. CDR3 residues: CASSEVRTRQGEAFF. The CDR3 DNA follows: TGTGCCAGCAGTGAAGTAAGGACAAGGCAGGGTGAAGCTTTCTTT.